Sequencing of this TCR beta chain was carried out in a study of T cell clonotyping in hematopoietic cell transplantation. Findings and limits, study-wide: Few recipient clonotypes overlapped donors; over 95% were de novo at given depth. Higher Inverse Simpson Index values in graft donor and pretransplant recipient predicted broader posttransplant TCR diversity. After transplant, recipient diversity fell while pathologically expanded clonotypes grew through day 180.

Points on this clone: Antigen unknown.

Generated by immunoSEQ multiplex PCR, the TCRdb table keeps only in-frame clones and is missing some. The sample comprises over 9,500 clones, more than 85% of which are singletons, and 0.75% to 0.8% rests with the top ten. V dropped 0 bases and J dropped 2 bases, with 8 bases sitting between them. Germline loops: CDR1 SGHRS, CDR2 YFSETQ. This CDR3 has 14 amino acids. Sequencing used peripheral blood mononuclear cells. This chain joins TRBV5-1 and TRBJ1-2; no definite D call. This TCR was recovered from a woman aged 50 to 65 in good health. Some clones in this sample may be carry-over from other donors' samples. The CDR3 region has the DNA TGCGCCAGCAGCTTGGTTTCAGACAACTATGGCTACACCTTC. This encodes CASSLVSDNYGYTF.